These 17 T cell receptor beta chains share one sample of origin, sequenced in a study of T cell responses to AZD1222 COVID-19 vaccine. Repertoires were generated with immunoSEQ multiplex PCR, while TCRdb's copy carries only in-frame clones and drops some. The table has about 100,000 clones, approximately 90% seen once. Sample: peripheral blood, taken on day 0 of AZD1222 vaccination. The receptors were sampled from an adult in good health.

V and J are TRBV3-1 (or the pseudogene TRBV3-2) and TRBJ1-5; D unclear. Germline assignment: CDR1 LGHDT and CDR2 YNNKEL (reference sequence). This CDR3 contains 14 residues. V was cut by 0 bases and J by 5 bases, with 8 bases left in between. The CDR3 DNA is TGTGCCAGCAGCCAAGATCCCCACGATCAGCCCCAGCATTTT. This translates into CASSQDPHDQPQHF.

The rearrangement links TRBV6-5 to TRBJ1-1; D may be TRBD1 (5 bases). The germline V gene encodes CDR1 MNHEY and CDR2 SVGAGI. The V end lost 5 bases, the J end lost 5 bases, and 15 bases lay between the germline ends. The CDR3 spans 14 residues. CDR3 residues: CASSTSEGATEAFF. DNA for the CDR3: TGTGCCAGCAGTACATCCGAAGGGGCAACTGAAGCTTTCTTT.

This clone was found once. The chain links TRBV5-4 to TRBJ2-7; maybe TRBD2 (5 bases). CDR1 is SGHNT, CDR2 YYREEE, per germline (reference sequence). Trimming pared 0 bases from V and 6 bases from J, leaving 13 bases between. There are 14 residues in the CDR3. The CDR3 is CASSLEQSRGEQYF. The DNA for the CDR3 is TGTGCCAGCAGCTTGGAGCAGTCCCGGGGCGAGCAGTACTTC.

This clone was detected once. The chain joins TRBV28 to TRBJ1-4; weak D call: TRBD1 (5 bases). The V gene's germline CDR1 is MDHEN and CDR2 SYDVKM. The CDR3 spans 16 residues. Trimming removed 6 bases at V and 2 bases at J, with 16 bases between. The CDR3 loop reads CASSEFTGGTNEKLFF. The CDR3 DNA follows: TGTGCCAGCAGCGAATTTACAGGTGGCACTAATGAAAAACTGTTTTTT.

A single count supports this clone. The chain is built from TRBV13 and TRBJ2-7, with 9 bases identical to TRBD1. Per germline, CDR1 PRHDT and CDR2 FYEKMQ (reference sequence). This CDR3 has 16 residues. Unmatched junction bases numbered 8, after V lost 3 bases and J lost 2 bases. DNA for the CDR3: TGTGCCAGCAGCTTCGGAGGGGACAGGGCCGCCTACGAGCAGTACTTC. This codes for CASSFGGDRAAYEQYF.

V is TRBV7-6 and J is TRBJ2-1; weak D call: TRBD1 (6 bases). V lost 5 bases to trimming and J lost 9 bases, with 14 bases between them. CDR1 is SGHVS and CDR2 is FNYEAQ in the germline V gene. The CDR3 sequence is 13 residues long. DNA of the CDR3: TGTGCCAGCAGCCTGGACCAGGGGCCTGAGCAGTTCTTC. Translation gives CASSLDQGPEQFF. Full variable domain (missing parts from reference TRBV7-6 and TRBJ2-1): GAGVSQSPRYKVTKRGQDVALRCDPISGHVSLYWYRQALGQGPEFLTYFNYEAQQDKSGLPNDRFSAERPEGSISTLTIQRTEQRDSAMYRCASSLDQGPEQFFGPGTRLTVL.

The V and J genes are TRBV29-1 and TRBJ2-7, with TRBD2 identical over 7 bases. The CDR3 is 12 residues long. V shed 4 bases, J shed 2 bases, and the junction held 2 bases outside the gene matches. Germline values: CDR1 SQVTM, CDR2 ANQGSEA. The CDR3 sequence is CSVARGAYEQYF. CDR3 coding DNA: TGCAGCGTTGCCCGGGGGGCCTACGAGCAGTACTTC.

V is TRBV27 and J is TRBJ2-7; 8 bases fit TRBD1. With V trimmed by 3 bases and J by 4 bases, 8 bases remained unmatched. Germline-derived CDR1 and CDR2 are MNHEY and SMNVEV (reference sequence). This CDR3 is built from 15 residues. CDR3 sequence (DNA): TGTGCCAGCAGTTTCAGTTCCCAGGGGGCTTACGAGCAGTACTTC. It specifies CASSFSSQGAYEQYF.

The chain carries TRBV11-2 and TRBJ1-6; D is unresolved. Germline lookup yields CDR1 SGHAT and CDR2 FQNNGV. The CDR3 consists of 12 residues. Trimming took 4 bases from V and 12 from J, leaving 10 bases between them. The chain's CDR3 is CASSSPGRPLHF. The CDR3 DNA is TGTGCCAGCAGCTCCCCCGGGAGACCCCTCCACTTT.

This sequence joins TRBV6-1 and TRBJ2-1, with D tentatively TRBD2 (7 bases). Germline V lookup: CDR1 MNHNS, CDR2 SASEGT. V dropped 3 bases and J dropped 8 bases, with 17 bases sitting between them. This CDR3 region has 15 residues. CDR3 sequence reads: CASSDQQGGEDEQFF. Here the CDR3 DNA reads TGTGCCAGCAGTGACCAACAGGGAGGGGAAGATGAGCAGTTCTTC.

J is TRBJ2-7 and V is TRBV28; TRBD2 might be the D (5 bases). V lost 5 bases and J 6 bases, leaving 14 bases between the germline ends. There are 13 residues in the CDR3. CDR1 and CDR2 (germline): MDHEN, SYDVKM. The CDR3 DNA reads TGTGCCAGCAGTGAACGACTAAGCAGCGAGCAGTACTTC. This translates into CASSERLSSEQYF.

This chain uses TRBV27 with TRBJ2-3; TRBD2 is a possible D gene (5 bases). The V end lost 5 bases, the J end lost 6 bases, and 15 bases lay between the germline ends. The CDR3 covers 14 residues. Germline CDR1 is MNHEY and CDR2 is SMNVEV (reference sequence). The CDR3 loop reads CASSPPYWTDTQYF. The DNA of the CDR3 is TGTGCCAGCAGTCCACCCTACTGGACTGATACGCAGTATTTT.

The chain uses TRBV5-1 and TRBJ1-3; D is unresolved. V was trimmed by 2 bases and J by 0 bases, leaving 9 bases between them. This CDR3 spans 15 amino acids. From germline, CDR1 is SGHRS and CDR2 YFSETQ. CDR3 residues: CASSFGQSSGNTIYF. In nucleotides, the CDR3 is TGCGCCAGCAGCTTTGGTCAGTCCTCTGGAAACACCATATATTTT.

The chain carries TRBV19 and TRBJ1-2; D is ambiguous. This CDR3 has 13 amino acids. Trimming left V 7 bases short and J 9 bases short, with 18 bases between. CDR1 LNHDA and CDR2 SQIVND come from the germline V gene (reference sequence). The CDR3 bases are TGTGCCAGTACCACAAGGCAGAGAGGCAGCTACACCTTC. It is translated as CASTTRQRGSYTF.

V and J are TRBV28 and TRBJ2-7, with 7 bases fitting TRBD1. J lost 6 bases, V lost 4 bases, and 3 bases had no gene match. There are 12 residues in the CDR3. The germline gives CDR1 MDHEN, CDR2 SYDVKM. The CDR3 region is CASSSRQGEQYF. The CDR3 DNA reads as TGTGCCAGCAGTTCACGACAGGGCGAGCAGTACTTC.

This clone was seen a handful of times. The junction and the germline gene differ at one end; a read error may be behind it. The V call is TRBV6-5, the J call TRBJ1-5; tentative D call: TRBD1 (5 bases). CDR1 is MNHEY and CDR2 is SVGAGI in the germline V gene. This CDR3 comprises 13 residues. The CDR3 nucleotides read TGTGCCAGCACTTTGGACACCAATCGGCCCCAGCATTTT. Amino acid sequence: CASTLDTNRPQHF.

This clone came up a few times. The chain couples TRBV7-8 to TRBJ2-1; 7 positions agree with TRBD2. With 6 bases clipped from V and 3 bases from J, the junction kept 14 bases outside the gene matches. This CDR3 is built from 17 residues. From germline, CDR1 is SGHVS and CDR2 FQNEAQ. The DNA for the CDR3 is TGTGCCAGCAGGTGGTTTGGGGGAGGGGATCTCTACAATGAGCAGTTCTTC. This gives the protein CASRWFGGGDLYNEQFF.